This entry describes one T cell receptor (beta chain). Its antigen is unknown. The source of the sample is a study of tumor-infiltrating lymphocytes in primary liver carcinoma. This CDR3 comprises 13 residues. Germline V gene data show CDR1 as SGHDN and CDR2 as FVKESK. Trimming pared 4 bases from V and 10 bases from J, leaving 16 bases between. Taking roughly 18-32 mg of unsorted bulk tissue, the authors co-extracted RNA and DNA. Whole-study findings and limits: Only about 7-25% of top clones were detected in each of the five tumor regions. Lower overlap was observed for tumor-adjacent and tumor-blood pairs relative to tumor region pairs.

Synthesis of TCR beta cDNA was carried out from about 540 ng total RNA with a constant-region primer. Each TCR beta library was derived from three nested multiplex PCR rounds that employed slightly modified ARM-PCR. The first two PCR rounds, around 10 cycles each, used TRBV1-TRBV30 forward primers and a C-beta reverse primer. A single record per CDR3 protein comes from TCRdb applying MiXCR to the multiplex PCR reads. The profile shows 100,000 to 150,000 distinct CDR3 sequences, 55% to 75% of them singletons. This clonotype originated in a woman in her fifties or sixties with primary liver carcinoma and hepatitis B virus infection. Sequences were obtained from liver tumor tissue from sampling region 3. The subset was: tumor region T3, left-lateral pole. This rearrangement joins TRBV14 to TRBJ1-1, with D unclear. The CDR3 nucleotides are TGTGCCAGCAGCCTAGGCATGGGCAGTGCAGCTTTCTTT. Encoded protein: CASSLGMGSAAFF.